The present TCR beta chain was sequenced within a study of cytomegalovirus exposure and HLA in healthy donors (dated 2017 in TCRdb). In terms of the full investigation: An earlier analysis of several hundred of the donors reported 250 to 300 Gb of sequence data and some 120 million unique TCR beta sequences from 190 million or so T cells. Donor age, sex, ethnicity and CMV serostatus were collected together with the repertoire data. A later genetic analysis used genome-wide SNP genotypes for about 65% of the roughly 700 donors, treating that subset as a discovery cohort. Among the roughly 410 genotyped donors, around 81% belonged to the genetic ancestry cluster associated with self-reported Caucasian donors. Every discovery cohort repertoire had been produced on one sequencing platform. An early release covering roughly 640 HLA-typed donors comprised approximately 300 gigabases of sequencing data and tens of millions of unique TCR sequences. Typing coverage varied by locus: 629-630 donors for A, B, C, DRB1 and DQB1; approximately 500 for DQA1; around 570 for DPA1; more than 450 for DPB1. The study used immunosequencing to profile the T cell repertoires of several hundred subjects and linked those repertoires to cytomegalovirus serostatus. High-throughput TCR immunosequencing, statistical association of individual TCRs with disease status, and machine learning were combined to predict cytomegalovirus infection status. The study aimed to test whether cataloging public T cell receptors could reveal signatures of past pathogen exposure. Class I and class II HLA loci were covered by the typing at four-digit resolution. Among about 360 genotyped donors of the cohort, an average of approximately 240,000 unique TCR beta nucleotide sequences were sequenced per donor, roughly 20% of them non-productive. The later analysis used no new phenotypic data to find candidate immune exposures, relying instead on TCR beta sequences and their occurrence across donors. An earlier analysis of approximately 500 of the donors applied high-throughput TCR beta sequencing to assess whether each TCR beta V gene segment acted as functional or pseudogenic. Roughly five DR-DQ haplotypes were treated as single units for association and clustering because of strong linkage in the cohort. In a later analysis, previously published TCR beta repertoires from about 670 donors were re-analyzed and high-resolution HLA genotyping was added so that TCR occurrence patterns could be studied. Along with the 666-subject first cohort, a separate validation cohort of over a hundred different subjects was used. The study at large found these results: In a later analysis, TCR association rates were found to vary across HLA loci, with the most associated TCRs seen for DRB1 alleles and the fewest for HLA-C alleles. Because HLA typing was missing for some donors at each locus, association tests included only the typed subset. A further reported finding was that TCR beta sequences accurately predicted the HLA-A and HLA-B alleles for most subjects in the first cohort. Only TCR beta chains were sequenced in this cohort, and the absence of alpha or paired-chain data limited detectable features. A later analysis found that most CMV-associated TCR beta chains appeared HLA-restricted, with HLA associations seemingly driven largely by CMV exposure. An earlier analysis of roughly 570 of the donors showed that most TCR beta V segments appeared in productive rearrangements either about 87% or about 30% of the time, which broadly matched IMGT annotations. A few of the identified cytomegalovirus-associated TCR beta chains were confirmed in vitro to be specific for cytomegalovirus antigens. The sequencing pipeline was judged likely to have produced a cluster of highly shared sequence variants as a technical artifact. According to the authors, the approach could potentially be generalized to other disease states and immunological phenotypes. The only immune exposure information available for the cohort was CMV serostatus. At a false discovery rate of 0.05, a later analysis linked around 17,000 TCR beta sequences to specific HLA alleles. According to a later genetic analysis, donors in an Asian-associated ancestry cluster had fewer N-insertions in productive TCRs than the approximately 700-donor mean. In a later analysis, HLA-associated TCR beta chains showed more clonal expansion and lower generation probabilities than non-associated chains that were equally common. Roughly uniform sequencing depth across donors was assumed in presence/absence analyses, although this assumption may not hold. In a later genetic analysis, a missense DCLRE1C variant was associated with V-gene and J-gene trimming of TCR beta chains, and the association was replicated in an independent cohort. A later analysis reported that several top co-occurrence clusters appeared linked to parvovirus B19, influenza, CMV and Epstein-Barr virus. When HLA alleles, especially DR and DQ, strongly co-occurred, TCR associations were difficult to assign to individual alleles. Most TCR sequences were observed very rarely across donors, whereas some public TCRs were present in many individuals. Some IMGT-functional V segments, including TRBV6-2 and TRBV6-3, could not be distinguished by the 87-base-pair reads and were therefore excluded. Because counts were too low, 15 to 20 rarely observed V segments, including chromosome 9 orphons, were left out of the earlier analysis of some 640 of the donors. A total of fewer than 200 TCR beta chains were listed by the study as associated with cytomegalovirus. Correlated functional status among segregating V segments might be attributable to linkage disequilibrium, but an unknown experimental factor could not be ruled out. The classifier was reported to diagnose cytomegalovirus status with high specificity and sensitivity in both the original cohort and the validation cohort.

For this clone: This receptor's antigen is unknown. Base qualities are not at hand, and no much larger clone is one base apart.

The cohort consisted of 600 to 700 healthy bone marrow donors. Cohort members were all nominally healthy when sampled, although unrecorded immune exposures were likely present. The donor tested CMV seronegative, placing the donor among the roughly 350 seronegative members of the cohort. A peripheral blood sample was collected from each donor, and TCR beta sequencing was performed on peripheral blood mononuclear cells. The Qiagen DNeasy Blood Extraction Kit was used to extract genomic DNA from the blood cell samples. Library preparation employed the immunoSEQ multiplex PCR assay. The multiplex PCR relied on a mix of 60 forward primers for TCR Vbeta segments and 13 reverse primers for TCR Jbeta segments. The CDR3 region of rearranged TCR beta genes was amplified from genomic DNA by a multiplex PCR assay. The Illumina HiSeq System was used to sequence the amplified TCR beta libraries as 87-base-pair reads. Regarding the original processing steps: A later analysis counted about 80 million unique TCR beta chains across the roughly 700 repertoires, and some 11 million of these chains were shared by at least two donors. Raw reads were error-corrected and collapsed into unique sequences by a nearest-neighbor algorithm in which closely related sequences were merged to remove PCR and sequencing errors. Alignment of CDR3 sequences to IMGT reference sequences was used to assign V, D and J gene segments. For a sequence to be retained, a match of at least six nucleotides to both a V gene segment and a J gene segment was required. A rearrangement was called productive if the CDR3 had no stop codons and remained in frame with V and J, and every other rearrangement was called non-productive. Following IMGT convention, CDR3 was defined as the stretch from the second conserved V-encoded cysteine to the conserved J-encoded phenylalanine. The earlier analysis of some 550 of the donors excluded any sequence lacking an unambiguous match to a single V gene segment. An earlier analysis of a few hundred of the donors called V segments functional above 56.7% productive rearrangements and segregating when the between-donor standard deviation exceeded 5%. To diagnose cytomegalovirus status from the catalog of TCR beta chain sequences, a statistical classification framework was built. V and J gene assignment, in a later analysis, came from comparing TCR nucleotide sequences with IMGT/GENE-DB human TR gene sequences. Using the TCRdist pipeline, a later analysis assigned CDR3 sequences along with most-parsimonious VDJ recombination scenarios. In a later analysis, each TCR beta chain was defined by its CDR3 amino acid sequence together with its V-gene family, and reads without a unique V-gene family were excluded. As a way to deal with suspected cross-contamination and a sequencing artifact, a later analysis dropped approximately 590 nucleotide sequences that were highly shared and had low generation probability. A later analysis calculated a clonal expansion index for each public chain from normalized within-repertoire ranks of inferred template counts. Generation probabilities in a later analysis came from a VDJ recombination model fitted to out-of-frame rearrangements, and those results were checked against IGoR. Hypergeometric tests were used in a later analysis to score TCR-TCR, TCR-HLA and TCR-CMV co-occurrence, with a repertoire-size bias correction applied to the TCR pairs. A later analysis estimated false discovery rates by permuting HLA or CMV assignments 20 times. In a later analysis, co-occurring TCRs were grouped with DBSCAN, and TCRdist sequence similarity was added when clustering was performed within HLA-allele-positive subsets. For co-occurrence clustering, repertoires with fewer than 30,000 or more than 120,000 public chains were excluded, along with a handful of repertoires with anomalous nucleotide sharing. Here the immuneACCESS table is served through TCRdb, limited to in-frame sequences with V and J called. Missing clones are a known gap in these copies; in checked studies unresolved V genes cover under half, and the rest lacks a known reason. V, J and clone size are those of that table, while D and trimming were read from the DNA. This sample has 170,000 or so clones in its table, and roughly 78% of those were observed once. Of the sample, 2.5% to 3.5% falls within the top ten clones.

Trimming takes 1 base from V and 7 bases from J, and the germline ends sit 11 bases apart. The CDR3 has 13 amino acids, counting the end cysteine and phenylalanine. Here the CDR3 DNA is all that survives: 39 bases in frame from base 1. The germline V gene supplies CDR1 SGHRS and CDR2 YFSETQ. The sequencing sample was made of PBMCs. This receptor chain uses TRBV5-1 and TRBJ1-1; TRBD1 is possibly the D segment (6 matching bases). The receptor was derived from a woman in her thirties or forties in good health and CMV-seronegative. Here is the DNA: TGCGCCAGCAGCTTGACAGGGTCCGGTGAAGCTTTCTTT. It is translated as CASSLTGSGEAFF.